This TCR beta chain was obtained from a study of post-analysis software for immune sequencing data. Whole-study context: Some patients lacked subtype; others had relapsing-remitting, secondary progressive or progressive-relapsing disease.

Unique molecular identifiers had been added to the TCR beta cDNA libraries. Approximately 450,000 cDNA molecules were recovered from an input of about 0.95 to 11 million T cells. MiXCR, run by TCRdb on the PCR reads, gives a single entry per CDR3 protein. The table shows approximately 440,000 distinct CDR3 sequences, with roughly 45% occurring only once. Trimming took off 0 bases at V and 3 bases at J, with 8 bases between the two ends. From germline, CDR1 is LGHDT and CDR2 YNNKEL (reference sequence). This CDR3 contains 15 residues. This clonotype was seen only a few times. The antigen is undetermined. Whole-study results and caveats: Patients carried five TRBV segments more frequently than controls did, and TRBV5-6, TRBV5-1 and TRBV20-1 were among them. When compared against controls, multiple sclerosis patients showed significantly lower normalized Chao1 diversity. Co-batched samples clustered tightly together by F measure.

The clonotype comes from a girl under 18 with multiple sclerosis. Sample: blood. The genes are TRBV3-1 and TRBJ2-2; D is undetermined. The CDR3 DNA reads TGTGCCAGCAGCCAAGACCCGGCTGACACCGGGGAGCTGTTTTTT. As protein: CASSQDPADTGELFF.